The sequence of this TCR beta chain was determined in a study of graft-versus-host responses after intestinal transplantation. Study at large: Recipients had transplants, and these were multivisceral, liver-intestinal, or isolated intestinal. General study results and limits: Patients who carried graft-donor T cell macrochimerism also had high graft-versus-host to host-versus-graft clonal ratios in their allografts. The authors found GvH clones in recipient marrow, some appearing first in ileum or blood. Peak circulating GvH clone levels were associated with early post-transplant HvG declines.

The CDR3 runs to 13 residues. CDR1 MNHEY and CDR2 SMNVEV come from the germline V gene (reference sequence). Trimming left V 1 base short and J 9 bases short, with 10 bases between. Some clones are missing from TCRdb's copy, which holds only in-frame ones; the method was immunoSEQ multiplex PCR. The data show fewer than 85,000 clones, over 75% seen once. A word on this clone: Its antigen is not identified.

This TCR was sampled from a human donor who was the organ donor for an intestinal transplant. The chain has TRBV27 and TRBJ2-1; TRBD2 might be the D (5 bases). The sample was unstimulated CD4+ T cells sorted from spleen or lymph node cells, taken before transplant. The CDR3 bases are TGTGCCAGCAGTTTATTAGGTGGAGGTGAGCAGTTCTTC. Protein product: CASSLLGGGEQFF.